These 16 T cell receptor beta chains originate from one sample sequenced in a study of T cell changes during pregnancy in multiple sclerosis. Libraries were prepared by immunoSEQ multiplex PCR; TCRdb keeps only in-frame clonotypes and omits some of them. Of approximately 33,000 clones listed, roughly 88% were seen once; the top ten hold about 0.7%. The sequencing used CD4+ T cells from peripheral blood mononuclear cells, collected in the first trimester of pregnancy. The receptors derive from a female donor in good health, enrolled as a control in a pregnancy study.

This chain uses TRBV6-5 with TRBJ1-6; weak D call: TRBD1 (6 bases). The germline gives CDR1 MNHEY, CDR2 SVGAGI. The CDR3 is 15 residues long. V was clipped by 7 bases and J by 7 bases, with 17 bases between them. CDR3 nucleotides: TGTGCCAGCACCCGAACCGGGACAAAGAATTCACCCCTCCACTTT. This sequence encodes CASTRTGTKNSPLHF.

V usage is TRBV6-5 and J usage is TRBJ1-6; D is perhaps TRBD1 (6 bases). The V end was cut by 5 bases, the J end by 9 bases, with 17 bases between. The CDR3 runs 15 residues. The V gene's germline CDR1 is MNHEY and CDR2 SVGAGI. The CDR3 DNA reads TGTGCCAGCAGTCAGATTCAGGGGCGTGGTTCACCCCTCCACTTT. Translated: CASSQIQGRGSPLHF.

This rearrangement joins TRBV29-1 to TRBJ1-1; unclear D gene. The CDR3 is 13 residues long. V lost 0 bases to trimming and J lost 8 bases, with 13 bases between them. Germline loops: CDR1 SQVTM, CDR2 ANQGSEA. The DNA for the CDR3 is TGCAGCGTTGAAGATCTTTGGGGAGTCGAAGCTTTCTTT. This translates into CSVEDLWGVEAFF.

This chain uses TRBV14 with TRBJ2-7; tentatively, D is TRBD1 (5 bases). The CDR3 is made up of 13 amino acids. Germline V gene data show CDR1 as SGHDN and CDR2 as FVKESK. Between the trimmed V and J ends, which lost 4 bases and 0 bases, there was a span of 7 bases. CDR3 region: CASSRGLSYEQYF. CDR3 coding DNA: TGTGCCAGCAGCCGGGGCCTCTCCTACGAGCAGTACTTC.

The chain links TRBV5-1 to TRBJ1-2; no clear D gene. V was shortened by 4 bases and J by 4 bases, with 14 bases between the two germline ends. Germline CDR1 is SGHRS and CDR2 is YFSETQ. The CDR3 is made up of 14 amino acids. The CDR3 DNA follows: TGCGCCAGCAGCCCTCAGGACCGGGGCTATGGCTACACCTTC. It encodes CASSPQDRGYGYTF.

The CDR3 spells CAWRSGTGGVQETQYF. The DNA of the CDR3 is TGTGCCTGGAGATCCGGGACAGGGGGAGTCCAAGAGACCCAGTACTTC. This chain joins TRBV30 and TRBJ2-5, with 11 bases identical to TRBD1. The CDR3 runs to 16 residues. Germline values: CDR1 GTSNPN, CDR2 SVGIG (reference sequence). V was pared by 3 bases and J by 1 base, with 7 bases of the junction left unmatched.

This chain links TRBV5-1 with TRBJ1-2; D gene ambiguous. The CDR3 runs 14 residues. CDR1 and CDR2 (germline): SGHRS, YFSETQ. V gave up 4 bases and J gave up 5 bases, with 15 bases separating them. CDR3 nucleotide sequence: TGCGCCAGCAGCCCGGAGGGAAGTGTTTATGGCTACACCTTC. It codes for CASSPEGSVYGYTF.

V is TRBV9 and J is TRBJ1-1; no clear D. Germline V lookup: CDR1 SGDLS, CDR2 YYNGEE. The CDR3 has 13 residues. V dropped 4 bases and J dropped 5 bases, with 12 bases sitting between them. The CDR3 reads CASSPAGWTEAFF. The CDR3 DNA reads TGTGCCAGCAGCCCCGCGGGGTGGACTGAAGCTTTCTTT.

Here the CDR3 reads CASSRLAGQETQYF. The CDR3 DNA reads TGTGCCAGCAGCAGATTAGCGGGGCAAGAGACCCAGTACTTC. This chain joins TRBV7-3 and TRBJ2-5; 8 bases map to TRBD2. V lost 5 bases and J lost 2; bases outside the gene matches: 4. Germline assignment: CDR1 SGHTA and CDR2 FQGTGA. The CDR3 extends over 14 amino acids.

This clone was observed once. V usage is TRBV7-9 and J usage is TRBJ1-6, with D maybe TRBD1 (6 bases). The CDR3 runs to 15 residues. The germline CDR1 and CDR2 sequences are SEHNR and FQNEAQ (reference sequence). Trimming took 2 bases from V and 8 from J, leaving 13 bases between them. CDR3 coding DNA: TGTGCCAGCAGCTTAAGTCCACAGGGAGATTCACCCCTCCACTTT. It specifies CASSLSPQGDSPLHF.

The J gene is TRBJ1-1, the V gene TRBV2; D is perhaps TRBD1 (6 bases). The CDR3 has 14 amino acids. V lost 6 bases, J lost 1 base, and 12 bases lay in between. In germline, CDR1 is SNHLY, CDR2 FYNNEI. CDR3 residues: CASSSRGGNTEAFF. The CDR3 DNA follows: TGTGCCAGCAGCTCCCGAGGGGGGAACACTGAAGCTTTCTTT.

This clone has a single count. V and J are TRBV7-3 and TRBJ2-1; no reliable D call. The V gene lost 1 base and the J gene lost 0 bases, with 7 bases spanning the gap. From germline, CDR1 is SGHTA and CDR2 FQGTGA. The CDR3 extends over 15 amino acids. CDR3 in DNA: TGTGCCAGCAGCTTAATACCTACCTCCTACAATGAGCAGTTCTTC. Translated: CASSLIPTSYNEQFF.

The rearrangement links TRBV10-3 to TRBJ1-2; TRBD1 matches 9 bases. Germline V gene sequence: CDR1 ENHRY, CDR2 SYGVKD. Trimming at V came to 0 bases and at J to 4 bases, leaving 12 bases not matched to a gene. The CDR3 consists of 18 residues. The CDR3 is CAISESIRTGVLIYGYTF. DNA for the CDR3: TGTGCCATCAGTGAGTCGATTAGGACAGGGGTCTTAATCTATGGCTACACCTTC.

The V call is TRBV5-1, the J call TRBJ1-2, with 10 bases matching TRBD1. CDR3 length: 16 amino acids. V lost 0 bases to trimming and J lost 2 bases; unmatched junction nucleotides: 4. CDR1 and CDR2 from the germline V gene are SGHRS and YFSETQ. CDR3 loop: CASSLEGTGDNYGYTF. CDR3 bases: TGCGCCAGCAGCTTGGAAGGGACAGGGGACAACTATGGCTACACCTTC.

J is TRBJ2-3 and V is TRBV30; 9 bases are a match to TRBD2. Trimming took 2 bases from V and 6 from J; bases not matched to a gene: 15. This CDR3 contains 17 residues. Per the germline V gene, CDR1 is GTSNPN and CDR2 is SVGIG (reference sequence). In DNA form, the CDR3 reads TGTGCCTGGAGTCAAACCCGGAGCGGGGGGTATCTGGATACGCAGTATTTT. This encodes CAWSQTRSGGYLDTQYF. Together with reference TRBV30 and TRBJ2-3, the CDR3 gives the full variable domain: SQTIHQWPATLVQPVGSPLSLECTVEGTSNPNLYWYRQAAGRGLQLLFYSVGIGQISSEVPQNLSASRPQDRQFILSSKKLLLSDSGFYLCAWSQTRSGGYLDTQYFGPGTRLTVL.

The rearrangement links TRBV5-5 to TRBJ2-7, with D possibly TRBD2 on 5 matching bases. The CDR3 extends over 13 amino acids. Germline V CDR1 and CDR2: SGHKS, YYEKEE (reference sequence). Trimming cost V 2 bases and J 7 bases, with 13 bases left between them. CDR3 sequence reads: CASSFPVRGEQYF. The CDR3 nucleotides read TGTGCCAGCAGCTTTCCGGTCAGAGGGGAGCAGTACTTC.